Sequencing of this T cell receptor beta chain was carried out in a study of CXCR3-negative and CXCR3-positive naive CD8 T cells. Regarding the study as a whole: The authors found comparable surface CD5 between naive subsets and inferred TCR strength from TRB CDR3 properties. Cryopreserved cells partially lost CXCR3 expression, and fresh PBMCs were used in most assays. Comparably high diversity was seen in both naive subsets, and much lower diversity in memory CD8+ cells. CXCR3-positive naive cells carried more hydrophobic TRB CDR3s than CXCR3-negative naive cells did.

Preparation of TRB cDNA libraries relied on 5' RACE carrying UMI labels. Reanalyzing the 5' RACE reads, TCRdb keeps one entry per CDR3 protein, without DNA. Recorded for this sample: around 84,000 distinct CDR3 sequences. To note about this clonotype: Its antigen remains unidentified.

The CDR3 contains 20 residues. CDR1 and CDR2 (germline): MDHEN, SYDVKM. Sequenced material: naive CXCR3+ CD8+ T cells from blood. The subset was: CD45RO-CCR7+CD27+CD95- naive CD8+ T cells expressing CXCR3 (TNR3+). The receptor was isolated from a human donor in good health. Some clones in this sample may be carry-over from other donors' samples. The chain uses TRBV28 and TRBJ2-3; TCRdb's D gene call, TRBD1, goes unchecked for lack of DNA. Here the CDR3 reads CASSYPTGTGRSGRMDTQYF.